The next 6 T cell receptor beta chains were all read from a single sample in a study of blood T cell repertoires in COVID-19. Data came from immunoSEQ multiplex PCR; TCRdb stores just in-frame clones and leaves some out. Among under 250,000 clones, approximately 84% were seen once, and the ten largest hold 4.4%. The sample consisted of peripheral blood. The receptors were gathered from a man between 50 and 59 years old with active or convalescent COVID-19.

The genes are TRBV14 and TRBJ1-2; maybe TRBD1 (6 bases). V lost 4 bases, J lost 2 bases, and 11 bases lay in between. Germline values: CDR1 SGHDN, CDR2 FVKESK. The CDR3 is 14 amino acids. The CDR3 loop is CASSLQGVNYGYTF. CDR3 DNA sequence: TGTGCCAGCAGCCTACAGGGCGTAAACTATGGCTACACCTTC.

The V call is TRBV29-1, the J call TRBJ1-2, with 7 bases fitting TRBD1. The junction had 12 bases not matched to a gene; V was cut back by 7 bases and J by 7 bases. This CDR3 contains 13 residues. CDR1 is SQVTM, CDR2 ANQGSEA, per germline. CDR3: CSATPQGLGGYTF. CDR3 nucleotide sequence: TGCAGCGCCACTCCACAGGGGTTGGGTGGCTACACCTTC.

The rearrangement uses TRBV5-4 and TRBJ2-7; TRBD2 might be the D (5 bases). Trimming left V 0 bases short and J 6 bases short, with 10 bases between. Per germline, CDR1 SGHNT and CDR2 YYREEE (reference sequence). The CDR3 extends over 13 amino acids. DNA of the CDR3: TGTGCCAGCAGCTTGGCCGGGGTGAGCGAGCAGTACTTC. Protein product: CASSLAGVSEQYF.

The genes are TRBV7-6 and TRBJ1-1; D possibly corresponds to TRBD1 (6 bases). Germline V gene data show CDR1 as SGHVS and CDR2 as FNYEAQ. Trimming shortened V by 5 bases and J by 4 bases, and 20 bases separated the two germline ends. This CDR3 region has 16 residues. CDR3 region: CASSRSGAEKVTEAFF. Written as DNA, the CDR3 is TGTGCCAGCAGCCGGTCAGGGGCAGAGAAGGTCACTGAAGCTTTCTTT.

This clone appeared a single time. This chain links TRBV29-1 with TRBJ2-5; TRBD1 matches at 7 bases. Germline lookup yields CDR1 SQVTM and CDR2 ANQGSEA. The CDR3 consists of 13 residues. Trimming took 6 bases from V and 2 from J; bases not matched to a gene: 6. CDR3 loop: CSVTGQLQETQYF. CDR3 in DNA: TGCAGCGTGACGGGACAGTTACAAGAGACCCAGTACTTC.

CDR3 DNA: TGTGCCAGTAGTATAGACAGAACCAAAAACATTCAGTACTTC. Its protein product is CASSIDRTKNIQYF. This sequence joins TRBV19 and TRBJ2-4; D is unresolved. V lost 0 bases and J 2 bases, leaving 5 bases between the germline ends. The CDR3 is made up of 14 amino acids. Germline CDR1 and CDR2: LNHDA and SQIVND (reference sequence).